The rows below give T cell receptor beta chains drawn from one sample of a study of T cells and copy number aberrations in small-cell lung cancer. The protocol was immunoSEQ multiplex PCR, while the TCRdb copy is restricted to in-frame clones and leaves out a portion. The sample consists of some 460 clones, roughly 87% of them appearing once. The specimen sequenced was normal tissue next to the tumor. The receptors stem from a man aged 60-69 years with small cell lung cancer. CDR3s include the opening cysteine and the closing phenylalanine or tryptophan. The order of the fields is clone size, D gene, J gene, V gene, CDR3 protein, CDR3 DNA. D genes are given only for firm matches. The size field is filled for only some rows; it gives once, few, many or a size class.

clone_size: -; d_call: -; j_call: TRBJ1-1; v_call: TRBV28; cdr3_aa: CASSLWGAEAFF; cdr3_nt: TGTGCCAGCAGCCTCTGGGGGGCTGAAGCTTTCTTT
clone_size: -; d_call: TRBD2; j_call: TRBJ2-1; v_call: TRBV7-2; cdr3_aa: CASSRLAVQGYNEQFF; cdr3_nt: TGTGCCAGCAGCAGACTAGCGGTACAGGGGTACAATGAGCAGTTCTTC
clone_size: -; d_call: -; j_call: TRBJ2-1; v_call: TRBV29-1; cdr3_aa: CSVERTDYNEQFF; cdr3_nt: TGCAGCGTTGAAAGGACGGATTACAATGAGCAGTTCTTC
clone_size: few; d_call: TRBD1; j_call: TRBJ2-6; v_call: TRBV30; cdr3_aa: CAWSKGADGANVLTF; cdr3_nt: TGTGCCTGGAGTAAGGGGGCAGATGGGGCCAACGTCCTGACTTTC
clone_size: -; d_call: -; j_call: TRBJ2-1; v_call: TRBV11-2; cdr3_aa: CASSQTSTYNEQFF; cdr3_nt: TGTGCCAGCAGCCAAACTAGTACCTACAATGAGCAGTTCTTC
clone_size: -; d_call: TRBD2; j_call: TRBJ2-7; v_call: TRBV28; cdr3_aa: CASRGTSGGTFKYEQYF; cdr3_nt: TGTGCCAGCAGGGGGACTAGCGGGGGGACTTTCAAGTACGAGCAGTACTTC
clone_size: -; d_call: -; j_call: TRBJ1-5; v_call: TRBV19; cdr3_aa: CATRGGDQPQHF; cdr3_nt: TGTGCCACCCGGGGAGGGGACCAGCCCCAGCATTTT
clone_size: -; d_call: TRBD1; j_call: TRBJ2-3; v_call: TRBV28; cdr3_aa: CASSEQGSSSTDTQYF; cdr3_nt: TGTGCCAGCAGTGAACAGGGGAGCTCTAGCACAGATACGCAGTATTTT
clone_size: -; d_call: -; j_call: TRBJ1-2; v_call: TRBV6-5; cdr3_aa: CASSTQGGSNYGYTF; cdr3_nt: TGTGCCAGCAGTACTCAGGGAGGCTCTAACTATGGCTACACCTTC
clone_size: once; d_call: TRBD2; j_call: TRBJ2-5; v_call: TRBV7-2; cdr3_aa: CASSLVSSGRDKTQYF; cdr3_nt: TGTGCCAGCAGCTTAGTAAGCAGCGGGAGGGACAAGACCCAGTACTTC
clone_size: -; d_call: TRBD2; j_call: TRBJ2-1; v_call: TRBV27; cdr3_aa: CASSKGLADYNEQFF; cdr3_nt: TGTGCCAGCAGTAAGGGACTAGCGGACTACAATGAGCAGTTCTTC
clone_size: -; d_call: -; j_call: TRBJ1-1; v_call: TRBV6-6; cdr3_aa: CASSYTRDTEAFF; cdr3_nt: TGTGCCAGCAGTTATACTCGAGACACTGAAGCTTTCTTT
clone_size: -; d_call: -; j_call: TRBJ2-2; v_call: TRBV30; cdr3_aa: CAWTSNSAWTGELVF; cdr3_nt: TGTGCCTGGACGTCGAATAGCGCCTGGACCGGGGAGCTGGTTTTT
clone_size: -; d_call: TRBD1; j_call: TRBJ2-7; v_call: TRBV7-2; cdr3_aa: CASSRDGTGSGYEQYF; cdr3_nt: TGTGCCAGCAGCCGCGATGGGACAGGGTCCGGGTACGAGCAGTACTTC
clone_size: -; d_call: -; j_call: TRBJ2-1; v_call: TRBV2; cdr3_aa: CASSEDPGWIEQFF; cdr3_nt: TGTGCCAGCAGTGAAGATCCAGGGTGGATTGAGCAGTTCTTC
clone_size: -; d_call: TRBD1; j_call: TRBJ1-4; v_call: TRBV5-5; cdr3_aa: CASSWEPTGGKEKLFF; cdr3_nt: TGTGCCAGCAGCTGGGAACCGACAGGGGGGAAGGAAAAACTGTTTTTT
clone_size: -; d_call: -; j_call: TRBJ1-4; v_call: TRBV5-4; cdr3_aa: CASSDTDGRATNEKLFF; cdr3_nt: TGTGCCAGCAGCGACACCGACGGGCGCGCTACTAATGAAAAACTGTTTTTT
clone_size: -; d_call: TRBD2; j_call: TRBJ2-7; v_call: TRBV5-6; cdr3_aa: CASSLVSRWTSSYEQYF; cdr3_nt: TGTGCCAGCAGCTTGGTAAGTCGCTGGACTAGCTCCTACGAGCAGTACTTC
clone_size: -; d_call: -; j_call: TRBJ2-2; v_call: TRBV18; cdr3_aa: CASSPLPSGMDTGELFF; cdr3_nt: TGTGCCAGCTCACCTTTACCCTCGGGGATGGACACCGGGGAGCTGTTTTTT
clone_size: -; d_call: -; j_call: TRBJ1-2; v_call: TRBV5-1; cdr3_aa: CASSLGAGYGYTF; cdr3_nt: TGCGCCAGCAGCTTGGGGGCAGGCTATGGCTACACCTTC
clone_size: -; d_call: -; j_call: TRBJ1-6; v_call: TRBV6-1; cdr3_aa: CASSERKNSPLHF; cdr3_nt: TGTGCCAGCAGTGAACGCAAGAATTCACCCCTCCACTTT
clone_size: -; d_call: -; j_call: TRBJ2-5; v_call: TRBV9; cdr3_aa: CASSPDVQDPKYF; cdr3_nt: TGTGCCAGTAGCCCCGACGTACAGGACCCCAAGTACTTC
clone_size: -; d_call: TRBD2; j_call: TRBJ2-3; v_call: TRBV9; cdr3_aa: CASSTKRDTDTQYF; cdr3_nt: TGTGCCAGCAGCACGAAGCGGGACACAGATACGCAGTATTTT
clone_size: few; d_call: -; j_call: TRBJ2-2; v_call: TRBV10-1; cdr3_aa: CASRDPHTGELFF; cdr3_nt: TGCGCCAGCAGGGACCCTCACACCGGGGAGCTGTTTTTT
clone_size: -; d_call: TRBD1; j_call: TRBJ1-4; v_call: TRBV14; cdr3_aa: CASSQYRGRWGEKLFF; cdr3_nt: TGTGCCAGCAGCCAGTACAGGGGAAGGTGGGGTGAAAAACTGTTTTTT
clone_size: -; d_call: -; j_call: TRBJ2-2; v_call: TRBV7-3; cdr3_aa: CASSLTEGGELFF; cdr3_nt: TGTGCCAGCAGCTTAACCGAGGGCGGGGAGCTGTTTTTT
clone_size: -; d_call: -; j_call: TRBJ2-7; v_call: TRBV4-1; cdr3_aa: CASSQDRSPGYEQYF; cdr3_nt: TGCGCCAGCAGCCAAGATCGTTCTCCAGGTTACGAGCAGTACTTC
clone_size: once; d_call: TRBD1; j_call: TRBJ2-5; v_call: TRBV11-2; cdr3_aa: CASRPTGWETQYF; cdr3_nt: TGTGCCAGCAGACCGACAGGGTGGGAGACCCAGTACTTC
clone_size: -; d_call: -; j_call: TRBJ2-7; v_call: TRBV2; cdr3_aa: CASSDGGWTYEQYF; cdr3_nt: TGTGCCAGCAGTGATGGGGGGTGGACCTACGAGCAGTACTTC
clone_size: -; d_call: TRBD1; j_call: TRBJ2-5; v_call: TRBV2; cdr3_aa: CASPLDRGRRETQYF; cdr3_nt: TGTGCCAGCCCGCTGGACAGGGGGCGCCGGGAGACCCAGTACTTC
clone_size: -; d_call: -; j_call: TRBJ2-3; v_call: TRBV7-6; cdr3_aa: CASSLAGGTDTQYF; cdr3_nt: TGTGCCAGCAGCTTAGCAGGGGGCACAGATACGCAGTATTTT
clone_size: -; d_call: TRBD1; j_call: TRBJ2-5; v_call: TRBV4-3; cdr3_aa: CASSQDTGAQWAQYF; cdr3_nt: TGCGCCAGCAGCCAAGACACAGGGGCGCAGTGGGCCCAGTACTTC
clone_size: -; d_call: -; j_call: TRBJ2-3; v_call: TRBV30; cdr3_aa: CAWKGGTDTQYF; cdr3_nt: TGTGCCTGGAAAGGAGGAACAGATACGCAGTATTTT
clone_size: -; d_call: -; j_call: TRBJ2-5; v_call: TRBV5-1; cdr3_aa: CASSDPGVQETQYF; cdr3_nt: TGCGCCAGCAGCGACCCCGGGGTCCAAGAGACCCAGTACTTC
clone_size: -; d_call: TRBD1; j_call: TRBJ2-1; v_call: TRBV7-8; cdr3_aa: CASSSLDREQFF; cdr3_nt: TGTGCCAGCAGCTCTCTGGACAGGGAGCAGTTCTTC
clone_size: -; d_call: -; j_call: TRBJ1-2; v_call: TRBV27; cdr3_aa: CASRGDYTYGYTF; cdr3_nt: TGTGCCAGCAGGGGGGATTATACGTATGGCTACACCTTC
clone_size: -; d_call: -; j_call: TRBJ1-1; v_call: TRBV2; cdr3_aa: CASRVAGNTEAFF; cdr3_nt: TGTGCCAGCCGGGTGGCAGGAAACACTGAAGCTTTCTTT
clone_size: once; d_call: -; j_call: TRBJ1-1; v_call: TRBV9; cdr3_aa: CASSATPGLGANTEAFF; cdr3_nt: TGTGCCAGCAGCGCCACCCCGGGATTGGGGGCGAACACTGAAGCTTTCTTT
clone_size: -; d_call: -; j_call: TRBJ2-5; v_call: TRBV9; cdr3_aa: CASSLEGSVGETQYF; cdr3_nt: TGTGCCAGCAGCCTAGAGGGGTCGGTGGGAGAGACCCAGTACTTC
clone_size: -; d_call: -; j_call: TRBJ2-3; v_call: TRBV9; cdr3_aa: CASSTSSDADTQYF; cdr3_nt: TGTGCCAGCAGCACCAGCTCCGACGCAGATACGCAGTATTTT
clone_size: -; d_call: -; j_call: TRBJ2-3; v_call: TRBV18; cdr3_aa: CASSRTEDTQYF; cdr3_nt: TGTGCCAGCTCACGTACGGAAGATACGCAGTATTTT
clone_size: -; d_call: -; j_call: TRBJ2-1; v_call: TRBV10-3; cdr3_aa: CAIRNTGRSYNEQFF; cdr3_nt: TGTGCCATCAGAAACACAGGGAGGTCCTACAATGAGCAGTTCTTC